The 29 T cell receptor beta chains below were found in one sample sequenced in a study of CD8+CD57+ T cells in acquired aplastic anemia. CDR3 and TCR beta VDJ profiling relied on a genomic DNA template. From the reads, TCRdb called clonotypes with MiXCR, one entry per CDR3 protein. The repertoire holds over 150,000 distinct CDR3 sequences, with around 59% as singletons. The source material was sorted CD4+, CD8+, or CD8+CD57+ T cells (not recorded which) from PBMCs. These receptors originate from a human donor in good health, serving as a control.

The chain couples TRBV4-1 to TRBJ1-5; perhaps TRBD1 as D (5 bases). The germline V gene has CDR1 MGHRA and CDR2 YSYEKL. The CDR3 is made up of 17 amino acids. The germline V and J ends were trimmed by 0 bases and 0 bases, with 12 bases remaining between them. CDR3 region: CASSQDDSTLSNQPQHF. The CDR3 nucleotides are TGCGCCAGCAGCCAAGATGACAGCACCCTTAGCAATCAGCCCCAGCATTTT.

The chain carries TRBV12-3 or TRBV12-4 and TRBJ1-6; D is unclear. The CDR3 is 15 residues long. V lost 2 bases, J lost 6 bases, and 11 bases lay in between. This CDR3 is CASSLKFWANSPLHF. CDR3 DNA: TGTGCCAGCAGTTTAAAGTTCTGGGCTAATTCACCCCTCCACTTT.

Ten or more counts support this clonotype. Here the CDR3 DNA reads TGTGCCAGCAGCTTAGGGAAATTGAGAGAGCGGTTGTACGGGACCACTGAAGCTTTCTTT. It encodes CASSLGKLRERLYGTTEAFF. J is TRBJ1-1 and V is TRBV7-9, with D perhaps matching TRBD1 (5 bases). Trimming stripped 1 base from V and 4 bases from J, with 28 bases between. The germline CDR1 and CDR2 sequences are SEHNR and FQNEAQ (reference sequence). The CDR3 has 20 residues.

The rearrangement joins TRBV20-1 to TRBJ2-1, with 11 bases lining up with TRBD1. This CDR3 is built from 16 residues. Per the germline V gene, CDR1 is DFQATT and CDR2 is SNEGSKA (reference sequence). The trim removed 3 bases at V and 5 bases at J, leaving 9 bases unmatched. The CDR3 loop is CSASGQGAGKNNEQFF. The CDR3 region has the DNA TGCAGTGCTAGTGGACAGGGGGCGGGGAAAAACAATGAGCAGTTCTTC.

Worth noting for this clonotype: One junction end does not reproduce the germline sequence, and a read error may be involved. The CDR3 coding sequence is TGCAGTGCTAGAGAGAGAGGAAACACCATATATTTC. This gives the protein CSARERGNTIYF. The rearrangement links TRBV20-1 to TRBJ1-3; D gene unclear. This CDR3 contains 12 residues. Germline V CDR1 and CDR2: DFQATT, SNEGSKA (reference sequence).

The V gene is TRBV15, the J gene TRBJ2-1, with D perhaps TRBD1 (5 bases). In germline, CDR1 is LNHNV, CDR2 YYDKDF (reference sequence). This CDR3 is built from 14 residues. V shed 9 bases and J shed 0 bases, with 12 bases lying between them. The CDR3 region has the DNA TGTGCCACTGCTAGACAGAGCTCCTACAATGAGCAGTTCTTC. Translation: CATARQSSYNEQFF.

The chain recombines TRBV9 with TRBJ1-6; 10 bases fit TRBD1. After removal of 4 bases from V and 7 bases from J, the junction contained 5 bases not matched to a gene. CDR1 is SGDLS, CDR2 YYNGEE, per germline. This CDR3 has 15 amino acids. The CDR3 DNA is TGTGCCAGCAGCCCAGAGGGACAGGGGAATTCACCCCTCCACTTT. It specifies CASSPEGQGNSPLHF.

The rearrangement links TRBV2 to TRBJ2-5, with a tentative D call TRBD1 (6 bases). Germline values: CDR1 SNHLY, CDR2 FYNNEI. Trimming removed 7 bases at V and 9 bases at J, with 21 bases between. There are 14 residues in the CDR3. This chain's CDR3 is CASNRGGTGQPQYF. As DNA, the CDR3 is TGTGCCAGCAATCGTGGTGGTACAGGACAGCCCCAGTACTTC.

The rearrangement links TRBV25-1 to TRBJ2-7, with D uncertain. From germline, CDR1 is MGHDK and CDR2 SYGVNS. The CDR3 runs 15 residues. V dropped 2 bases and J dropped 3 bases, with 14 bases sitting between them. The CDR3 loop is CASSEPAEGLYEQYF. The CDR3 coding sequence is TGTGCCAGCAGTGAACCGGCAGAAGGCCTCTACGAGCAGTACTTC.

This clonotype was picked up many times. The chain is built from TRBV12-3 or TRBV12-4 and TRBJ2-7; possibly TRBD1 for D (6 bases). This CDR3 is 15 amino acids long. V shed 2 bases and J shed 0 bases, with 11 bases lying between them. CDR3 sequence: CASSLRTASSYEQYF. In nucleotides, the CDR3 is TGTGCCAGCAGTTTACGGACAGCGAGCTCCTACGAGCAGTACTTC.

In its sample, this clonotype was seen once. The chain employs TRBV10-3 and TRBJ2-3; 7 nucleotides align to TRBD2. Germline lookup yields CDR1 ENHRY and CDR2 SYGVKD. The V segment lost 6 bases and the J segment 3 bases; nucleotides outside the gene matches: 9. CDR3 size: 15 residues. The CDR3 here is CAISDPGLSTDTQYF. CDR3 nucleotides: TGTGCCATCAGCGACCCGGGACTATCAACAGATACGCAGTATTTT.

This clonotype appeared many times. The chain couples TRBV3-1 to TRBJ2-7; 10 nucleotides line up with TRBD2. CDR1 LGHDT and CDR2 YNNKEL come from the germline V gene (reference sequence). This CDR3 spans 14 amino acids. The V gene end was trimmed by 3 bases and the J gene end by 6 bases; junction bases not matched to a gene: 5. In nucleotides, the CDR3 is TGTGCCAGCAGCCACACTAGCGGGGAACGCGAGCAGTACTTC. Protein product: CASSHTSGEREQYF.

The gene calls are TRBV25-1 and TRBJ1-1, with TRBD1 as a possible D gene (5 bases). This CDR3 has 12 residues. The germline V gene encodes CDR1 MGHDK and CDR2 SYGVNS. V lost 4 bases and J lost 3, with 6 bases in between. CDR3 in amino acids: CASSAGHTEAFF. CDR3 bases: TGTGCCAGCAGTGCAGGGCACACTGAAGCTTTCTTT. Looking up the rest from reference TRBV25-1 and TRBJ1-1 gives the full variable domain: EADIYQTPRYLVIGTGKKITLECSQTMGHDKMYWYQQDPGMELHLIHYSYGVNSTEKGDLSSESTVSRIRTEHFPLTLESARPSHTSQYLCASSAGHTEAFFGQGTRLTVV.

This clonotype was picked up many times. The gene calls are TRBV20-1 and TRBJ1-5; 8 nucleotides line up with TRBD1. This CDR3 region has 17 residues. Trimming removed 4 bases from V and 3 bases from J; junction bases left unmatched: 14. The germline V gene has CDR1 DFQATT and CDR2 SNEGSKA (reference sequence). CDR3 DNA sequence: TGCAGTGCTAAAAGGGCAGGGGGCATTAAGATCAATCAGCCCCAGCATTTT. Translated: CSAKRAGGIKINQPQHF.

The chain combines TRBV3-1 with TRBJ2-7, with 7 bases that match TRBD2. The trim removed 4 bases at V and 3 bases at J, leaving 6 bases unmatched. Germline V gives CDR1 LGHDT, CDR2 YNNKEL (reference sequence). The CDR3 is made up of 14 amino acids. CDR3 DNA sequence: TGTGCCAGCAGCCCGGACGGGGGGTTCTACGAGCAGTACTTC. Protein sequence: CASSPDGGFYEQYF.

The rearrangement links TRBV5-1 to TRBJ2-2, with 10 bases fitting TRBD1. The CDR3 is made up of 15 amino acids. Unmatched junction bases numbered 7, after V lost 4 bases and J lost 7 bases. Germline V lookup: CDR1 SGHRS, CDR2 YFSETQ. CDR3: CASSPRTGGSGELFF. CDR3 in DNA: TGCGCCAGCAGCCCTCGGACAGGGGGAAGCGGGGAGCTGTTTTTT.

This sequence joins TRBV19 and TRBJ1-1; 7 positions agree with TRBD1. The CDR3 has 15 amino acids. Germline loops: CDR1 LNHDA, CDR2 SQIVND (reference sequence). V gave up 4 bases and J gave up 1 base; unmatched junction bases: 6. CDR3 in DNA: TGTGCCAGTAGTACCCCGGGACAGCCGAACACTGAAGCTTTCTTT. The encoded protein is CASSTPGQPNTEAFF.

The table lists this clonotype with many counts. The chain uses TRBV5-8 and TRBJ1-5, with 8 positions matching TRBD1. Germline CDR1 and CDR2: SGHTS and YDEGEE. The CDR3 sequence is 14 residues long. The ends lost 4 bases at V and 3 bases at J; junction bases unmatched: 3. The CDR3 sequence is CASSRTGPNQPQHF. CDR3 DNA sequence: TGTGCCAGCAGCCGGACAGGGCCCAATCAGCCCCAGCATTTT.

Points on this clonotype: One end of the junction does not line up with germline, which may come from a read error. The V and J genes are TRBV10-1 and TRBJ1-2, with TRBD1 identical over 8 bases. Germline CDR1 reads WNHNN; CDR2 reads SYGVQD (reference sequence). There are 13 residues in the CDR3. The CDR3 reads CATQGASNYGYTF. CDR3 sequence (DNA): TGTGCCACCCAGGGGGCGAGTAACTATGGCTACACCTTC.

The rearrangement links TRBV14 to TRBJ2-5; D gene ambiguous. Trimming removed 1 base at V and 7 bases at J, with 10 bases between. Germline CDR1 reads SGHDN; CDR2 reads FVKESK. The CDR3 extends over 13 amino acids. The CDR3 DNA sequence: TGTGCCAGCAGCCAAGCCCCGTCGGGGACCCAGTACTTC. It codes for CASSQAPSGTQYF.

This clonotype was seen many times. The J gene is TRBJ2-7, the V gene TRBV9; D gene uncertain. Looked up from germline, CDR1 is SGDLS and CDR2 is YYNGEE. This CDR3 is built from 15 residues. Trimming left V 0 bases short and J 4 bases short, with 14 bases between. This CDR3 reads CASSVGTAYFYEQYF. CDR3 sequence (DNA): TGTGCCAGCAGCGTAGGAACGGCCTACTTTTACGAGCAGTACTTC.

The V gene is TRBV4-1, the J gene TRBJ2-7; no clear D. Germline V gives CDR1 MGHRA, CDR2 YSYEKL. CDR3 length: 14 residues. The V gene lost 5 bases and the J gene lost 0 bases, with 11 bases spanning the gap. The CDR3 bases are TGCGCCAGCAGCAGAGACACGGACTCCTACGAGCAGTACTTC. Its translation: CASSRDTDSYEQYF.

Details on this clonotype: A much larger clone differs from this one at a single base, so this may be a read error. The rearrangement uses TRBV6-1 and TRBJ1-1; possible D gene TRBD1, 5 bases. The CDR3 spans 12 residues. In germline, CDR1 is MNHNS, CDR2 SASEGT. The V end lost 6 bases, the J end lost 5 bases, and 10 bases lay between the germline ends. The CDR3 DNA sequence: TGTGCCAGCAGCGGGGGGGTTACTGAAGCTTTCTTT. Its protein is CASSGGVTEAFF.

Of note for this clonotype: One end of the junction fails to match germline, which may point to a read error. The CDR3 nucleotides are TGTGCCAGCAGTGCTACGACAGGGAGTAACTCACCCCCCCACTTT. Its translation is CASSATTGSNSPPHF. V and J are TRBV9 and TRBJ1-6; 7 bases are shared with TRBD1. CDR1 and CDR2 from the germline V gene are SGDLS and YYNGEE. The CDR3 has 15 amino acids.

This clonotype was observed at least ten times. The chain is built from TRBV12-3 or TRBV12-4 and TRBJ1-6; TRBD1 might be the D (6 bases). The V end was cut by 5 bases, the J end by 1 base, with 12 bases between. The CDR3 spans 16 residues. CDR3 sequence (DNA): TGTGCCAGCAGTCAGGGGTCTGGTTCCTATAATTCACCCCTCCACTTT. Translated, it gives CASSQGSGSYNSPLHF.

This clonotype was counted many times. The chain combines TRBV6-1 with TRBJ1-2; 9 positions match TRBD1. The germline CDR1 and CDR2 sequences are MNHNS and SASEGT. V was clipped by 6 bases and J by 8 bases; unmatched bases: 13. The CDR3 has 15 amino acids. CDR3 loop: CASRPTRGTGQGYTF. The CDR3 nucleotides read TGTGCCAGCAGGCCCACCCGCGGGACAGGGCAAGGCTACACCTTC.

This clonotype showed up just once. The rearrangement uses TRBV25-1 and TRBJ2-7; TRBD1 or TRBD2 may be the D gene (6 bases each). There are 15 residues in the CDR3. Germline V gene data show CDR1 as MGHDK and CDR2 as SYGVNS. V was pared by 6 bases and J by 2 bases, with 17 bases between. DNA for the CDR3: TGTGCCAGCAGCCAACCCCGGGGGCTTACCTACGAGCAGTACTTC. Protein product: CASSQPRGLTYEQYF.

The chain's CDR3 is CASSPRTGLREQYF. In nucleotides, the CDR3 is TGTGCCAGCAGTCCTCGGACAGGGCTGAGGGAGCAGTACTTC. The rearrangement uses TRBV12-3 or TRBV12-4 and TRBJ2-7, with 8 bases aligning to TRBD1. J gave up 7 bases and V 5 bases, and 10 bases lay outside the gene matches. The CDR3 loop spans 14 amino acids.

Here the CDR3 DNA reads TGTGCCATCAGTGGGGGGGGGGACTATGGCTACACCTTC. Translation: CAISGGGDYGYTF. This chain joins TRBV10-3 and TRBJ1-2; possible D gene TRBD1, 5 bases. V shed 4 bases and J shed 3 bases, with 9 bases lying between them. CDR1 is ENHRY and CDR2 is SYGVKD in the germline V gene. This CDR3 has 13 amino acids.